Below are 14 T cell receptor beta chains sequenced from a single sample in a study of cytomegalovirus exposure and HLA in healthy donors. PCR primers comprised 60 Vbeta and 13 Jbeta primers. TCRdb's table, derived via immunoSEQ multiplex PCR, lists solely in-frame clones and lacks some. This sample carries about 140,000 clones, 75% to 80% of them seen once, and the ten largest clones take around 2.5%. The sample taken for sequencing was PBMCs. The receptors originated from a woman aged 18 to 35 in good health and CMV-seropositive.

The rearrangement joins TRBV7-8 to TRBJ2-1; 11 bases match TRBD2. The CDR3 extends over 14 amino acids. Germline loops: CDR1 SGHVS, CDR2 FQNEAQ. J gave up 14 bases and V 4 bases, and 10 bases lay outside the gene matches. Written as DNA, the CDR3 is TGTGCCAGCAGCTCCCGACTAGCGGGGACCAGAAAGTTCTTC. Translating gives CASSSRLAGTRKFF.

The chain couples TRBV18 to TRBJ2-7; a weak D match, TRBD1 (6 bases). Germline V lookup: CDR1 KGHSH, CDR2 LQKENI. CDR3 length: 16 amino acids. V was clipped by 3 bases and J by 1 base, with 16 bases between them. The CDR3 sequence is CASSPLQGWGSYEQYF. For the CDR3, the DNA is TGTGCCAGCTCACCGCTACAGGGTTGGGGTTCCTACGAGCAGTACTTC.

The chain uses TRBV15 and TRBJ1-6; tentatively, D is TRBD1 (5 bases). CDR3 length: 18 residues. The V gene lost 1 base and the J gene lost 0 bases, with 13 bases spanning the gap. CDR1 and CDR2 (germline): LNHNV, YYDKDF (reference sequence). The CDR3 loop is CATSRVGGVGSYNSPLHF. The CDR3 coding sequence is TGTGCCACCAGCAGAGTGGGAGGGGTGGGCTCCTATAATTCACCCCTCCACTTT.

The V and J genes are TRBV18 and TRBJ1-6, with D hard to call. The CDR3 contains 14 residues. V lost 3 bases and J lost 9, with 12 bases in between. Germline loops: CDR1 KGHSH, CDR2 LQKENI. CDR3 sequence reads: CASSPIEGGSPLHF. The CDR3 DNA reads TGTGCCAGCTCACCGATAGAGGGAGGTTCACCCCTCCACTTT.

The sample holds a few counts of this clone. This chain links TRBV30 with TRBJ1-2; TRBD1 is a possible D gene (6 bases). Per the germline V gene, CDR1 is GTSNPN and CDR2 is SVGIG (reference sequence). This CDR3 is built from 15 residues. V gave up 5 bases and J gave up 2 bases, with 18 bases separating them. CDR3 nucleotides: TGTGCCTGGGCTCCACCCGGGACACCCAACTATGGCTACACCTTC. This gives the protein CAWAPPGTPNYGYTF.

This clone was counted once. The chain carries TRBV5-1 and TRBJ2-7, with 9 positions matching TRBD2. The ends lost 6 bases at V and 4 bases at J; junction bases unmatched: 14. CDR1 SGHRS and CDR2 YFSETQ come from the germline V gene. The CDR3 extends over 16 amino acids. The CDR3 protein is CASNKGAGGRGYEQYF. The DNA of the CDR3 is TGCGCCAGCAACAAAGGCGCGGGGGGGCGCGGATACGAGCAGTACTTC.

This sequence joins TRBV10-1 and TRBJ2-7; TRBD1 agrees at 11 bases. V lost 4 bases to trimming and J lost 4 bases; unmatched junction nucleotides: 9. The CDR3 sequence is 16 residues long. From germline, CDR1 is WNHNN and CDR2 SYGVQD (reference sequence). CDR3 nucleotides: TGCGCCAGCAGTGTCGGGACAGGGGGGTCTGTGTACGAGCAGTACTTC. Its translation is CASSVGTGGSVYEQYF.

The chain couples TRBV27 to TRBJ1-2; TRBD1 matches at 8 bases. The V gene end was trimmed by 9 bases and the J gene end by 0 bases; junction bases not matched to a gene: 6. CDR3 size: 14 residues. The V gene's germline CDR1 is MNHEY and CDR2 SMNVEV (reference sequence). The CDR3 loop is CASRRGLANYGYTF. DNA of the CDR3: TGTGCCAGTCGCAGGGGGCTGGCTAACTATGGCTACACCTTC.

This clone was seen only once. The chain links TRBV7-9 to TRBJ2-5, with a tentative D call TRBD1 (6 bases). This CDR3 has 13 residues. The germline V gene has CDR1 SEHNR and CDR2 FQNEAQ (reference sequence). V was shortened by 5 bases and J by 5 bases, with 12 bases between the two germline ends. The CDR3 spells CASSDRRGETQYF. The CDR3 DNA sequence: TGTGCCAGCAGCGATCGCAGGGGTGAGACCCAGTACTTC.

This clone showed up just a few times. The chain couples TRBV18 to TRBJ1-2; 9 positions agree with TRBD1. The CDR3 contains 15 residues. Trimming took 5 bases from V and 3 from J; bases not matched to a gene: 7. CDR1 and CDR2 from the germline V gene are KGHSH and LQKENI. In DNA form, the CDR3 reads TGTGCCAGCTCATCAAAGACAGGGGGAGACTATGGCTACACCTTC. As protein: CASSSKTGGDYGYTF.

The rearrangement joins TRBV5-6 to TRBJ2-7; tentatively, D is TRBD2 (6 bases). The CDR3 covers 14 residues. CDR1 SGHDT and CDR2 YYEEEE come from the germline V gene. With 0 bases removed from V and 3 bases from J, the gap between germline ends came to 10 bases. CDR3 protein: CASSLGGDVYEQYF. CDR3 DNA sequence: TGTGCCAGCAGCTTGGGGGGGGACGTCTACGAGCAGTACTTC. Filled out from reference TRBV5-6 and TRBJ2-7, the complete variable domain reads DAGVTQSPTHLIKTRGQQVTLRCSPKSGHDTVSWYQQALGQGPQFIFQYYEEEERQRGNFPDRFSGHQFPNYSSELNVNALLLGDSALYLCASSLGGDVYEQYFGPGTRLTVT.

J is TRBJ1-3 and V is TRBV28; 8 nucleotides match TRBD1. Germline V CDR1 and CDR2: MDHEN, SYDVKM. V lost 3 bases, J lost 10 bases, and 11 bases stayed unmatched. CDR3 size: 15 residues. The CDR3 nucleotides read TGTGCCAGCAGTTTCTCCGGGACAGGAGGATTTACCATATATTTT. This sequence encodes CASSFSGTGGFTIYF.

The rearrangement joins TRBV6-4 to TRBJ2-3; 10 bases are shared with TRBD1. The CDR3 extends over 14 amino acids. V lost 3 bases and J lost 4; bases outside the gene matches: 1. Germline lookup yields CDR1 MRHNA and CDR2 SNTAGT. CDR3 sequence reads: CASSEGTGADTQYF. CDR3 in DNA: TGTGCCAGCAGTGAGGGGACAGGGGCAGATACGCAGTATTTT.

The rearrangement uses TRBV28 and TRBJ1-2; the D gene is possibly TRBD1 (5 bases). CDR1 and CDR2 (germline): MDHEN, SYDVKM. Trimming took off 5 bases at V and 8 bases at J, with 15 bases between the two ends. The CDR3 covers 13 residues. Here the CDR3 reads CASSLPWGGGYTF. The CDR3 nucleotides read TGTGCCAGCAGTCTACCCTGGGGGGGAGGCTACACCTTC.